The next 18 T cell receptor beta chains were all read from a single sample in a study of blood T cell repertoires in COVID-19. The protocol was immunoSEQ multiplex PCR, while the TCRdb copy is restricted to in-frame clones and leaves out a portion. The repertoire consists of 200,000 or so clones, with 83% occurring once and the leading ten covering about 4.8%. Sequenced: PBMCs or T cells enriched from blood (not recorded which). Every receptor here comes from a woman between 50 and 59 years old who had been exposed to COVID-19.

The J gene is TRBJ1-6, the V gene TRBV5-6; D is perhaps TRBD1 (5 bases). The CDR3 length is 15 residues. Trimming took 6 bases from V and 4 from J, leaving 14 bases between them. Germline CDR1 and CDR2: SGHDT and YYEEEE. CDR3 DNA sequence: TGTGCCAGCACCCATTGGGAGGGGTATAATTCACCCCTCCACTTT. Amino acids: CASTHWEGYNSPLHF.

This clone was recorded once. The chain carries TRBV5-1 and TRBJ1-1, with D possibly being TRBD1 (6 bases). Between the trimmed V and J ends, which lost 3 bases and 5 bases, there was a span of 17 bases. Germline-derived CDR1 and CDR2 are SGHRS and YFSETQ. The CDR3 has 15 residues. CDR3: CASSSLGGQGTEAFF. DNA of the CDR3: TGCGCCAGCAGCTCCTTGGGGGGGCAAGGGACTGAAGCTTTCTTT. Drawing the rest from reference TRBV5-1 and TRBJ1-1, the complete variable domain is KAGVTQTPRYLIKTRGQQVTLSCSPISGHRSVSWYQQTPGQGLQFLFEYFSETQRNKGNFPGRFSGRQFSNSRSEMNVSTLELGDSALYLCASSSLGGQGTEAFFGQGTRLTVV.

V usage is TRBV4-3 and J usage is TRBJ1-1; D gene uncertain. Trimming took off 1 base at V and 0 bases at J, with 15 bases between the two ends. Germline CDR1 and CDR2: LGHNA and YSLEER. This CDR3 contains 17 residues. The CDR3 here is CASSQGWLAGLNTEAFF. Written as DNA, the CDR3 is TGCGCCAGCAGCCAAGGGTGGCTTGCGGGTTTGAACACTGAAGCTTTCTTT.

The genes are TRBV3-1 (or the pseudogene TRBV3-2) and TRBJ2-3, with TRBD2 identical over 7 bases. Germline loops: CDR1 LGHDT, CDR2 YNNKEL (reference sequence). The CDR3 is 12 amino acids. Unmatched junction bases numbered 3, after V lost 8 bases and J lost 4 bases. The CDR3 nucleotides read TGTGCCAGCCGGGGGGACGCAGATACGCAGTATTTT. It codes for CASRGDADTQYF.

The rearrangement links TRBV11-2 to TRBJ1-3, with D maybe TRBD1 (5 bases). Trimming took 6 bases from V and 7 from J, leaving 16 bases between them. The germline V gene has CDR1 SGHAT and CDR2 FQNNGV. CDR3 length: 14 amino acids. The CDR3 sequence is CASRHAQGQNTIYF. The CDR3 DNA is TGTGCCAGCAGACACGCTCAGGGTCAGAACACCATATATTTT.

The DNA for the CDR3 is TGCAGCGTGGGGGGGCAAAACATTCAGTACTTC. Residues: CSVGGQNIQYF. The chain links TRBV29-1 to TRBJ2-4; tentative D call: TRBD2 (7 bases). V gave up 6 bases and J gave up 5 bases, with 8 bases separating them. Germline-derived CDR1 and CDR2 are SQVTM and ANQGSEA. The CDR3 is made up of 11 amino acids. Full variable domain (outside the CDR3, taken from reference TRBV29-1 and TRBJ2-4): SAVISQKPSRDICQRGTSLTIQCQVDSQVTMMFWYRQQPGQSLTLIATANQGSEATYESGFVIDKFPISRPNLTFSTLTVSNMSPEDSSIYLCSVGGQNIQYFGAGTRLSVL.

V gene TRBV18 combines with J gene TRBJ1-1, with D maybe TRBD1 (5 bases). The V end was cut by 6 bases, the J end by 2 bases, with 7 bases between. The germline gives CDR1 KGHSH, CDR2 LQKENI. This CDR3 has 12 residues. CDR3 residues: CASSTANTEAFF. The CDR3 nucleotides read TGTGCCAGCTCGACAGCTAACACTGAAGCTTTCTTT.

The rearrangement links TRBV9 to TRBJ2-5, with 9 bases identical to TRBD2. This CDR3 spans 15 amino acids. V dropped 4 bases and J dropped 4; count of bases not matched to a gene: 8. Per germline, CDR1 SGDLS and CDR2 YYNGEE. This CDR3 reads CASSSVGTSIETQYF. The CDR3 nucleotides are TGTGCCAGCAGCTCAGTAGGGACTAGCATAGAGACCCAGTACTTC.

The chain combines TRBV7-9 with TRBJ1-3; D is undetermined. Trimming took off 5 bases at V and 5 bases at J, with 13 bases between the two ends. The germline V gene encodes CDR1 SEHNR and CDR2 FQNEAQ (reference sequence). The length of the CDR3 is 14 residues. CDR3 nucleotide sequence: TGTGCCAGCAGCCCCCTCGGCGGGAGAAACACCATATATTTT. Its protein product is CASSPLGGRNTIYF. The full variable domain, in which reference TRBV7-9 and TRBJ1-3 provide the parts outside the CDR3, is DTGVSQNPRHKITKRGQNVTFRCDPISEHNRLYWYRQTLGQGPEFLTYFQNEAQLEKSRLLSDRFSAERPKGSFSTLEIQRTEQGDSAMYLCASSPLGGRNTIYFGEGSWLTVV.

This sequence joins TRBV12-3 or TRBV12-4 and TRBJ1-1, with D unresolved. The CDR3 totals 13 residues. Trimming removed 6 bases at V and 4 bases at J, with 12 bases between. For the CDR3, the DNA is TGTGCCAGCAGCAGGAAGGCTGGCACTGAAGCTTTCTTT. Translation gives CASSRKAGTEAFF.

This clone was seen once. Other DNA sequences in this sample translate to the same CDR3. This chain uses TRBV6-5 with TRBJ2-5; TRBD1 is a possible D gene (5 bases). This CDR3 region has 13 residues. In germline, CDR1 is MNHEY, CDR2 SVGAGI. V lost 4 bases to trimming and J lost 2 bases, with 8 bases between them. CDR3 protein: CASSWTSQETQYF. CDR3 coding DNA: TGTGCCAGCAGTTGGACATCTCAAGAGACCCAGTACTTC.

Concerning this clone itself: The junction shows a germline mismatch at one end, possibly a read error. The rearrangement uses TRBV6-6 and TRBJ2-3; D uncertain. The CDR3 totals 12 residues. Germline assignment: CDR1 MNHNY and CDR2 SVGAGI (reference sequence). The CDR3 loop reads CASSYGTDTQYF. The CDR3 nucleotides read TGTGCCAGCAGTTACGGCACCGATACGCAGTATTTT.

This rearrangement joins TRBV4-2 to TRBJ2-3; 7 bases are shared with TRBD1. J gave up 6 bases and V 2 bases, and 2 bases lay outside the gene matches. The CDR3 contains 13 residues. Germline V lookup: CDR1 LGHNA, CDR2 YNFKEQ. The DNA of the CDR3 is TGTGCCAGCAGCCAAACAGGGGACGATACGCAGTATTTT. Translation: CASSQTGDDTQYF.

This rearrangement joins TRBV6-2 or TRBV6-3 to TRBJ1-2, with 7 nucleotides matching TRBD1. This CDR3 is built from 14 residues. Germline V gene sequence: CDR1 MNHEY, CDR2 SVGEGT. V lost 4 bases and J lost 4; bases outside the gene matches: 6. For the CDR3, the DNA is TGTGCCAGCAGTTTAAGGAGGGACAGCTATGGCTACACCTTC. Translation gives CASSLRRDSYGYTF.

J is TRBJ1-3 and V is TRBV19; weak D call: TRBD1 (6 bases). With 5 bases removed from V and 4 bases from J, the gap between germline ends came to 9 bases. This CDR3 comprises 13 residues. CDR1 and CDR2 from the germline V gene are LNHDA and SQIVND (reference sequence). The CDR3 region is CASSAGTGNTIYF. CDR3 in DNA: TGTGCCAGTAGTGCCGGGACAGGAAACACCATATATTTT.

A note on this clone: The sample carries other DNA sequences with the same CDR3. The chain links TRBV5-1 to TRBJ2-1, with 7 bases identical to TRBD2. Germline V CDR1 and CDR2: SGHRS, YFSETQ. The CDR3 loop spans 14 amino acids. Trimming at V came to 4 bases and at J to 4 bases, leaving 5 bases not matched to a gene. The CDR3 DNA is TGCGCCAGCAGCCCCGGCGGGGGATACAATGAGCAGTTCTTC. Translated: CASSPGGGYNEQFF.

V is TRBV18 and J is TRBJ1-1; 7 bases fit TRBD1. Germline CDR1 reads KGHSH; CDR2 reads LQKENI. This CDR3 comprises 14 residues. Losses at the gene ends were 5 bases for V and 4 bases for J; bases not matched to a gene: 7. The CDR3 spells CASSTGQEGTEAFF. DNA of the CDR3: TGTGCCAGCTCAACAGGACAGGAGGGCACTGAAGCTTTCTTT.

The chain employs TRBV25-1 and TRBJ1-2, with D tentatively TRBD1 (5 bases). Germline V CDR1 and CDR2: MGHDK, SYGVNS. Trimming pared 1 base from V and 7 bases from J, leaving 16 bases between. The CDR3 has 15 amino acids. As DNA, the CDR3 is TGTGCCAGCAGTGAATCGGACAATCCCTGGCGTGGCTACACCTTC. Its translation: CASSESDNPWRGYTF.